Listed below are T cell receptor beta chains from one sample, sequenced in a study of T cell repertoires in cytomegalovirus infection. TCRdb re-analysed the reads in MiXCR, keeping a single row per CDR3 protein. Of around 300,000 distinct CDR3 sequences in the sample, less than 25% were seen once. Which antigens these TCRs recognize remains unknown. The sequences come from cultured PBMCs, collected from culture after CMV antigen stimulation. The receptors here all came from a human donor in good health (CMV status not recorded). Some clones in this sample may be carry-over from other donors' samples. CDR3s include the opening cysteine and the closing phenylalanine or tryptophan. The order of the fields is J gene, V gene, clone size, D gene, CDR3 protein, CDR3 DNA. A D gene is named only where the DNA matches it firmly. Clone size, where shown, is once, few, many, or a class for clones that have expanded.

TRBJ1-6 | TRBV6-6 | NA | NA | CASSEAQDSPLHF | TGTGCCAGCAGTGAGGCTCAAGATTCACCCCTCCACTTT
TRBJ1-1 | TRBV4-3 | NA | TRBD1 | CASSQDGQVPPDTEAFF | TGCGCCAGCAGCCAAGATGGACAGGTACCCCCGGACACTGAAGCTTTCTTT
TRBJ2-5 | TRBV18 | NA | NA | CASSPSGETQYF | TGTGCCAGCTCACCATCTGGAGAGACCCAGTACTTC
TRBJ1-2 | TRBV4-3 | NA | TRBD1 | CASSQTRDREYGYTF | TGCGCCAGCAGCCAAACCCGGGACAGAGAGTATGGCTACACCTTC
TRBJ1-1 | TRBV6-2/TRBV6-3 | few | TRBD1 | CASSYAGTAIFGAFF | TGTGCCAGCAGTTACGCCGGGACAGCAATTTTTGGAGCTTTCTTT
TRBJ2-3 | TRBV7-2 | many | TRBD2 | CASSLAKSGSFKAQYF | TGTGCCAGCAGCTTAGCGAAGAGCGGGAGTTTTAAAGCGCAGTATTTT
TRBJ1-5 | TRBV6-2/TRBV6-3 | many | TRBD1 | CASSYEGQGTDSNQPQHF | TGTGCCAGCAGTTACGAGGGACAGGGGACCGATAGCAATCAGCCCCAGCATTTT
TRBJ2-5 | TRBV7-2 | many | NA | CASSFPGEETQYF | TGTGCCAGCAGCTTCCCAGGGGAAGAGACCCAGTACTTC
TRBJ1-1 | TRBV12-3/TRBV12-4 | NA | NA | CASSLGRTHTEAFF | TGTGCCAGCAGTCTGGGACGGACTCACACTGAAGCTTTCTTT
TRBJ1-2 | TRBV4-3 | NA | NA | CASSPQRGKDYGYTF | TGCGCCAGCAGTCCCCAAAGGGGTAAGGACTATGGCTACACCTTC
TRBJ2-5 | TRBV4-1 | few | NA | CASSQEGLIQETQYF | TGCGCCAGCAGCCAAGAGGGCCTCATTCAAGAGACCCAGTACTTC
TRBJ2-3 | TRBV7-9 | NA | NA | CASSITGDTQYF | TGTGCCAGCAGCATTACAGGGGATACGCAGTATTTT
TRBJ2-1 | TRBV20-1 | few | NA | CSAIRDPTWNEQFF | TGCAGTGCTATAAGGGACCCCACATGGAATGAGCAGTTCTTC
TRBJ1-2 | TRBV11-2 | few | NA | CASSSPTRLGYGYTF | TGTGCCAGCAGCTCACCGACACGGCTTGGCTATGGCTACACCTTC
TRBJ2-2 | TRBV6-1 | few | NA | CASSVDLPGELFF | TGTGCCAGCAGTGTTGACTTGCCCGGGGAGCTGTTTTTT
TRBJ2-1 | TRBV20-1 | few | NA | CSASMLPPYNEQFF | TGCAGTGCTAGTATGCTCCCCCCTTACAATGAGCAGTTCTTC
TRBJ2-2 | TRBV24-1 | many | TRBD2 | CATSAGTSSRTGELFF | TGTGCCACCAGTGCAGGGACTAGCTCGAGAACCGGGGAGCTGTTTTTT
TRBJ2-1 | TRBV5-4 | NA | TRBD2 | CASSGAGTSYNEQFF | TGTGCCAGCAGCGGAGCGGGAACTAGCTACAATGAGCAGTTCTTC
TRBJ2-5 | TRBV7-8 | NA | TRBD2 | CASSSRIAGVLETQYF | TGTGCCAGCAGCTCTCGGATAGCGGGAGTGTTGGAGACCCAGTACTTC
TRBJ2-1 | TRBV7-8 | many | TRBD2 | CASSLAGGPRNEQFF | TGTGCCAGCAGCTTGGCGGGAGGGCCACGGAATGAGCAGTTCTTC
TRBJ1-3 | TRBV12-3/TRBV12-4 | few | NA | CASSLWQLKDSGNTIYF | TGTGCCAGCAGTTTATGGCAGCTTAAAGACTCTGGAAACACCATATATTTT
TRBJ2-3 | TRBV5-1 | NA | NA | CASSLGDPTDTQYF | TGCGCCAGCAGCTTGGGAGACCCAACAGATACGCAGTATTTT
TRBJ2-3 | TRBV6-1 | few | TRBD2 | CASIIQAASGSTDTQYF | TGTGCCAGCATCATCCAGGCGGCTAGCGGAAGCACAGATACGCAGTATTTT
TRBJ2-3 | TRBV15 | NA | TRBD2 | CATSRGGRAGASQYF | TGTGCCACCAGCAGAGGCGGGAGGGCCGGCGCTTCGCAGTATTTT
TRBJ2-5 | TRBV7-4 | NA | TRBD1 | CASSLEGSRGRGTQYF | TGTGCCAGCAGCTTAGAAGGCAGCAGGGGGCGAGGGACCCAGTACTTC